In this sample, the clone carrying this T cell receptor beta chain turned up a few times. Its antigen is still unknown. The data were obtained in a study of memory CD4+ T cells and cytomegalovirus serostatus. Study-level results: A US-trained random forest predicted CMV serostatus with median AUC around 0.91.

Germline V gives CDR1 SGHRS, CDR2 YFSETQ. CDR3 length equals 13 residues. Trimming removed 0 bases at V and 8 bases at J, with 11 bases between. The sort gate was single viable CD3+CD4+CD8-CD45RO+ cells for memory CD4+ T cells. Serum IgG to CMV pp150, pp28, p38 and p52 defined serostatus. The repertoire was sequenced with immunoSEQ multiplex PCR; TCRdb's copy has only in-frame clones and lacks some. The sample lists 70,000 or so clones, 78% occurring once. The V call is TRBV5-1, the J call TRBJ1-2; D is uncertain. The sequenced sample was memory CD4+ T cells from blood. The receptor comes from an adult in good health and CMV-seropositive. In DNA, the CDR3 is TGCGCCAGCAGCTTGGATGCACTCGCGGGCTACACCTTC. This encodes CASSLDALAGYTF.